These 11 T cell receptor beta chains were all obtained from the same sample, sequenced in a study of blood T cells in healthy people across ages. Alongside a J-beta primer mix, a sample-barcoded 5' primer served in a second PCR lasting about 6 to 11 cycles. TCRdb recomputed calls from the 5' RACE reads with MiXCR, one row per CDR3 protein. The sample holds roughly 800,000 distinct CDR3 sequences, roughly 60% seen once. Input material: blood. These receptors were collected from a man aged 25 to 40 in good health.

This clonotype was detected once. The rearrangement uses TRBV29-1 and TRBJ2-3; a possible D gene is TRBD2 (6 bases). Per germline, CDR1 SQVTM and CDR2 ANQGSEA. Trimming took off 6 bases at V and 5 bases at J, with 18 bases between the two ends. The CDR3 runs 14 residues. This chain's CDR3 is CSVSPGRRGDTQYF. Written as DNA, the CDR3 is TGCAGCGTCTCACCGGGACGGCGGGGAGATACGCAGTATTTT.

This clonotype has only one observation. V usage is TRBV27 and J usage is TRBJ1-6, with D maybe TRBD1 (5 bases). This CDR3 spans 14 amino acids. Germline V lookup: CDR1 MNHEY, CDR2 SMNVEV (reference sequence). Between the trimmed V and J ends, which lost 6 bases and 13 bases, there was a span of 19 bases. Written as DNA, the CDR3 is TGTGCCAGCAGCCTCGACCAGGGCGAGCTCCCCCTCCACTTT. Protein: CASSLDQGELPLHF.

The sample holds many counts of this clonotype. The chain employs TRBV10-3 and TRBJ2-7; no definite D call. The germline V gene has CDR1 ENHRY and CDR2 SYGVKD. The ends were cut back, 5 bases at V and 3 bases at J, with 8 bases in the middle. The CDR3 totals 12 residues. This CDR3 is CAISSVGYEQYF. The CDR3 DNA reads TGTGCCATCAGTTCAGTTGGCTACGAGCAGTACTTC.

The V call is TRBV9, the J call TRBJ2-1; 7 bases agree with TRBD1. V was pared by 0 bases and J by 4 bases, with 4 bases of the junction left unmatched. This CDR3 has 15 amino acids. In germline, CDR1 is SGDLS, CDR2 YYNGEE. The CDR3 coding sequence is TGTGCCAGCAGCGTAGTGGGGACAGAGTACAATGAGCAGTTCTTC. Translating it yields CASSVVGTEYNEQFF. Using reference TRBV9 and TRBJ2-1 for the parts outside the CDR3, the full variable domain is DSGVTQTPKHLITATGQRVTLRCSPRSGDLSVYWYQQSLDQGLQFLIQYYNGEERAKGNILERFSAQQFPDLHSELNLSSLELGDSALYFCASSVVGTEYNEQFFGPGTRLTVL.

This chain joins TRBV10-3 and TRBJ1-6; no clear D gene. CDR3 length: 17 amino acids. Germline CDR1 and CDR2: ENHRY and SYGVKD. V dropped 0 bases and J dropped 7 bases, with 16 bases sitting between them. The CDR3 nucleotides read TGTGCCATCAGTGAGTCGAAGATCGGCCAAACCAATTCACCCCTCCACTTT. It is translated as CAISESKIGQTNSPLHF.

V gene TRBV30 combines with J gene TRBJ1-2, with a tentative D call TRBD1 (6 bases). V was shortened by 5 bases and J by 4 bases, with 20 bases between the two germline ends. CDR1 is GTSNPN, CDR2 SVGIG, per germline (reference sequence). This CDR3 is 15 amino acids long. CDR3 nucleotide sequence: TGTGCCTGGGTGGGGGGGACAATTGACCTCTATGGCTACACCTTC. Residues: CAWVGGTIDLYGYTF.

Concerning this clonotype itself: The junction and the germline gene differ at one end; a read error may be behind it. The chain has TRBV16 and TRBJ2-1; D remains ambiguous. Germline V gives CDR1 KGHSY, CDR2 FQNENV. The CDR3 covers 12 residues. In DNA form, the CDR3 reads TGTGCCGGCAGCCAGGCCACGCATGAGCAGTTCTTC. Translated, it gives CAGSQATHEQFF.

The rearrangement uses TRBV27 and TRBJ2-3; the match to TRBD2 covers 13 bases. The length of the CDR3 is 17 residues. Germline-derived CDR1 and CDR2 are MNHEY and SMNVEV (reference sequence). Trimming removed 5 bases from V and 6 bases from J; junction bases left unmatched: 11. CDR3: CASSRGGLAGVYDTQYF. DNA for the CDR3: TGTGCCAGCAGTCGAGGCGGACTAGCGGGAGTATATGATACGCAGTATTTT.

V usage is TRBV7-9 and J usage is TRBJ2-7; 14 bases agree with TRBD2. CDR3 size: 15 residues. V shed 3 bases and J 6 bases; nucleotides not matched to a gene: 4. The germline gives CDR1 SEHNR, CDR2 FQNEAQ (reference sequence). CDR3 nucleotide sequence: TGTGCCAGCAGCTTTGGGACTAGCGGGAGCTCCGAGCAGTACTTC. Translation: CASSFGTSGSSEQYF.

This sequence joins TRBV6-5 and TRBJ2-1; D tentatively fits TRBD1 or TRBD2 (5 bases each). The CDR3 is 16 residues long. Germline values: CDR1 MNHEY, CDR2 SVGAGI. The ends were cut back, 2 bases at V and 2 bases at J, with 13 bases in the middle. CDR3 sequence reads: CASSYGWGNTYNEQFF. The CDR3 nucleotides read TGTGCCAGCAGTTACGGTTGGGGGAACACCTACAATGAGCAGTTCTTC.

CDR3 DNA: TGCAGTGCCCACCAGGGTAGGCAGTTCTTC. Amino acid sequence: CSAHQGRQFF. V usage is TRBV20-1 and J usage is TRBJ2-1; possible D gene TRBD1, 5 bases. Germline CDR1 reads DFQATT; CDR2 reads SNEGSKA (reference sequence). V lost 6 bases to trimming and J lost 12 bases, with 12 bases between them. The CDR3 totals 10 residues.